The entry below gives a single T cell receptor (beta chain) sequence along with its context. Antigen specificity is unknown. TCR beta was sequenced from blood CD8+ and CD4+ T cells. The authors negatively isolated CD8+ and CD4+ T cells and FACS-enriched TEMRA cells. The CDR3 covers 14 residues. Germline assignment: CDR1 MNHNS and CDR2 SASEGT. V shed 5 bases, J shed 3 bases, and the junction held 4 bases outside the gene matches. RNA, at about 0.5 to 1 ug, was reverse transcribed with random hexamers. The method of amplification for TCR beta CDR3 was immunoSEQ multiplex PCR, covering 54 Vbeta and 13 Jbeta. TCRdb itself ran the immunoSEQ multiplex PCR reads through MiXCR, one entry per CDR3 protein. The sample yields 300,000 to 350,000 distinct CDR3 sequences, 92% seen once. The data derive from a study of CD8 T cells in Susac syndrome. Study conclusions and caveats: Acknowledgment was made by the study that its TCR sequencing and HLA analysis involved a relatively small number of individuals.

The sequencing input was CD4+ T cells from PBMCs. This TCR came from a human donor with multiple sclerosis. V is TRBV6-1 and J is TRBJ2-5, with 9 bases lining up with TRBD1. The DNA of the CDR3 is TGTGCCAGCAGTTTGACAGGGGGGAAAGAGACCCAGTACTTC. As protein: CASSLTGGKETQYF.